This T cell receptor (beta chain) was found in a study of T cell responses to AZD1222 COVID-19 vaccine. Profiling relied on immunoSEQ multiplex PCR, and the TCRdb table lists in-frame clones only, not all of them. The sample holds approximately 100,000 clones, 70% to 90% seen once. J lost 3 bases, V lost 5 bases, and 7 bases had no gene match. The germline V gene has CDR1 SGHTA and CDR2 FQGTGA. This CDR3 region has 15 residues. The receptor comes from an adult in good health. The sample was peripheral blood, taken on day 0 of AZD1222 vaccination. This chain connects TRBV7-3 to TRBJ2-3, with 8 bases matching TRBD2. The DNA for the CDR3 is TGTGCCAGCAGCCGACGGGGGGGCTTGACAGATACGCAGTATTTT. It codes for CASSRRGGLTDTQYF.